Presented here are 22 T cell receptor beta chains from one specimen sequenced in a study of beta chain features in type 1 diabetes. Expressed TCRB transcripts got sequenced, as all isolated RNA was reverse transcribed. The assay was immunoSEQ multiplex PCR, and TCRdb's table has in-frame clones only and misses some. Of fewer than 200,000 clones in the sample, about 7.3% are singletons; the top ten hold 0.55% to 0.75%. The sample was central memory CD4+ T cells from blood. These receptors all stem from a young man in good health.

This clone was observed a few times. The chain carries TRBV5-6 and TRBJ2-5; the match to TRBD1 covers 10 bases. V shed 4 bases and J 3 bases; nucleotides not matched to a gene: 6. The CDR3 is made up of 15 amino acids. The germline V gene has CDR1 SGHDT and CDR2 YYEEEE. CDR3 residues: CASSGTGALKETQYF. The DNA for the CDR3 is TGTGCCAGCAGCGGGACAGGGGCCCTTAAAGAGACCCAGTACTTC.

This clone was counted only a few times. The V and J genes are TRBV2 and TRBJ2-5; D remains unclear. The CDR3 runs 13 residues. V was shortened by 4 bases and J by 2 bases, with 8 bases between the two germline ends. CDR1 is SNHLY, CDR2 FYNNEI, per germline. The CDR3 DNA follows: TGTGCCAGCAGTGTTGGGCTTCAAGAGACCCAGTACTTC. This gives the protein CASSVGLQETQYF.

The chain joins TRBV6-4 to TRBJ2-3; 9 bases are shared with TRBD1. The V segment lost 4 bases and the J segment 3 bases; nucleotides outside the gene matches: 11. Per the germline V gene, CDR1 is MRHNA and CDR2 is SNTAGT. CDR3 size: 17 residues. CDR3 loop: CASSVSPQGARTDTQYF. CDR3 in DNA: TGTGCCAGCAGTGTGTCACCACAGGGGGCGCGGACAGATACGCAGTATTTT.

This clone has just a few counts. The rearrangement joins TRBV7-3 to TRBJ2-5; 12 nucleotides align to TRBD1. Germline V gene lookup returns CDR1 SGHTA and CDR2 FQGTGA. The CDR3 sequence is 15 residues long. V dropped 3 bases and J dropped 4; count of bases not matched to a gene: 3. CDR3 in amino acids: CASSLGQGAGETQYF. The CDR3 region has the DNA TGTGCCAGCAGCTTGGGACAGGGGGCTGGAGAGACCCAGTACTTC.

The genes are TRBV11-2 and TRBJ2-7; tentative D call: TRBD2 (6 bases). V was cut by 2 bases and J by 3 bases, with 11 bases left in between. The V gene's germline CDR1 is SGHAT and CDR2 FQNNGV. The CDR3 extends over 14 amino acids. CDR3: CASSLLAASYEQYF. CDR3 nucleotides: TGTGCCAGCAGCTTATTAGCGGCAAGCTACGAGCAGTACTTC.

CDR3 amino acids: CASMDRGMNGYTF. The CDR3 DNA is TGTGCCAGCATGGACAGAGGGATGAATGGCTACACCTTC. This rearrangement joins TRBV2 to TRBJ1-2; D might be TRBD1 (6 bases). This CDR3 has 13 amino acids. Germline assignment: CDR1 SNHLY and CDR2 FYNNEI. Between the trimmed V and J ends, which lost 7 bases and 6 bases, there was a span of 15 bases.

V usage is TRBV7-2 and J usage is TRBJ2-1, with TRBD1 matching 7 bases. The CDR3 runs 14 residues. The V gene's germline CDR1 is SGHTA and CDR2 FQGNSA. V trimming: 6 bases; J trimming: 4 bases; junction bases outside the gene matches: 6. CDR3 loop: CASSLTGQYNEQFF. The CDR3 DNA follows: TGTGCCAGCAGTTTGACGGGACAGTACAATGAGCAGTTCTTC.

In this sample, this clone turned up many times. This sequence joins TRBV18 and TRBJ2-1; 14 nucleotides agree with TRBD2. The CDR3 is 17 residues long. The V gene's germline CDR1 is KGHSH and CDR2 LQKENI. The J segment lost 10 bases and the V segment lost 6 bases, leaving 14 bases of the junction unmatched. The CDR3 is CASSIGLAGGPQGEQFF. In DNA, the CDR3 is TGTGCCAGCTCCATCGGACTAGCGGGGGGTCCCCAGGGGGAGCAGTTCTTC.

This clone was counted between two and nine times. This rearrangement joins TRBV10-3 to TRBJ2-5, with D perhaps TRBD1 (5 bases). This CDR3 contains 14 residues. Germline assignment: CDR1 ENHRY and CDR2 SYGVKD. Trimming took 0 bases from V and 3 from J, leaving 8 bases between them. The CDR3 reads CAISESTAKETQYF. The CDR3 bases are TGTGCCATCAGTGAGTCGACAGCAAAAGAGACCCAGTACTTC.

The sample holds a few counts of this clone. The CDR3 DNA follows: TGTGCCAGCAGCTTAGGTCTAGGGGCCTCAGAGACCCAGTACTTC. This codes for CASSLGLGASETQYF. The genes are TRBV7-9 and TRBJ2-5, with D perhaps matching TRBD1 (5 bases). The V end lost 1 base, the J end lost 4 bases, and 13 bases lay between the germline ends. This CDR3 contains 15 residues. Germline CDR1 and CDR2: SEHNR and FQNEAQ (reference sequence).

This clone occurred a few times. J is TRBJ2-7 and V is TRBV5-4; TRBD1 aligns across 7 bases. The J segment lost 4 bases and the V segment lost 4 bases, leaving 8 bases of the junction unmatched. The length of the CDR3 is 14 residues. Looked up from germline, CDR1 is SGHNT and CDR2 is YYREEE (reference sequence). The CDR3 DNA sequence: TGTGCCAGCAGCCCGGGACAGTGGGAATACGAGCAGTACTTC. This codes for CASSPGQWEYEQYF.

This clone has only a few counts. This sequence joins TRBV28 and TRBJ1-4, with unresolved D. In germline, CDR1 is MDHEN, CDR2 SYDVKM. The CDR3 is 17 residues long. The ends were cut back, 5 bases at V and 0 bases at J, with 16 bases in the middle. The CDR3 bases are TGTGCCAGCAGTATCGATACGTACAGTGCAACTAATGAAAAACTGTTTTTT. Translation gives CASSIDTYSATNEKLFF.

The chain employs TRBV6-1 and TRBJ1-5; 8 nucleotides agree with TRBD1. This CDR3 region has 15 residues. Germline-derived CDR1 and CDR2 are MNHNS and SASEGT. Trimming took 6 bases from V and 1 from J; bases not matched to a gene: 5. The CDR3 region has the DNA TGTGCCAGCAGCCGGGACAGGACGAGCAATCAGCCCCAGCATTTT. Protein: CASSRDRTSNQPQHF.

This clone was counted a few times. V usage is TRBV5-8 and J usage is TRBJ2-1; 7 positions agree with TRBD1. The ends lost 2 bases at V and 4 bases at J; junction bases unmatched: 12. CDR1 is SGHTS, CDR2 YDEGEE, per germline. This CDR3 is 17 amino acids long. CDR3 protein: CASSLSRGGREYNEQFF. In nucleotides, the CDR3 is TGTGCCAGCAGCTTATCTCGAGGGGGCAGAGAGTACAATGAGCAGTTCTTC.

Turning to this clone: Mismatch with germline at one junction end may stem from a read error. The rearrangement joins TRBV19 to TRBJ2-5; 10 positions agree with TRBD2. Looked up from germline, CDR1 is LNHDA and CDR2 is SQIVND (reference sequence). The CDR3 covers 16 residues. The CDR3 sequence is CASSISGAGGQGTQYF. The DNA of the CDR3 is TGTGCCAGTAGTATATCTGGAGCGGGAGGGCAAGGGACCCAGTACTTC.

The sample holds a few counts of this clone. This chain joins TRBV29-1 and TRBJ2-5, with TRBD2 as a possible D gene (5 bases). V dropped 6 bases and J dropped 4 bases, with 15 bases sitting between them. From germline, CDR1 is SQVTM and CDR2 ANQGSEA. The length of the CDR3 is 13 residues. CDR3: CSVPRAAGETQYF. In nucleotides, the CDR3 is TGCAGCGTCCCCCGGGCCGCGGGAGAGACCCAGTACTTC.

This sequence joins TRBV7-2 and TRBJ1-1; TRBD1 aligns across 7 bases. V lost 5 bases, J lost 6 bases, and 6 bases stayed unmatched. This CDR3 comprises 13 residues. Germline V lookup: CDR1 SGHTA, CDR2 FQGNSA. This CDR3 is CASSHGQASEAFF. The CDR3 DNA follows: TGTGCCAGCAGCCACGGACAGGCCTCTGAAGCTTTCTTT.

The V gene is TRBV6-5, the J gene TRBJ1-5; perhaps TRBD1 as D (5 bases). The germline V and J ends were trimmed by 2 bases and 7 bases, with 18 bases remaining between them. The germline gives CDR1 MNHEY, CDR2 SVGAGI. The CDR3 sequence is 16 residues long. The CDR3 DNA follows: TGTGCCAGCAGTTACCCAAGGGACTTGGGCCACCAGCCCCAGCATTTT. It encodes CASSYPRDLGHQPQHF.

This clone was observed a few times. The J gene is TRBJ2-7, the V gene TRBV7-9, with a possible D match to TRBD1 (6 bases). The V end lost 4 bases, the J end lost 6 bases, and 19 bases lay between the germline ends. The CDR3 totals 15 residues. Germline-derived CDR1 and CDR2 are SEHNR and FQNEAQ (reference sequence). The CDR3: CASSSDTGLGREQYF. The CDR3 nucleotides read TGTGCCAGCAGCTCGGATACAGGGCTCGGGCGCGAGCAGTACTTC. The full variable domain, rest sourced from reference TRBV7-9 and TRBJ2-7, is DTGVSQNPRHKITKRGQNVTFRCDPISEHNRLYWYRQTLGQGPEFLTYFQNEAQLEKSRLLSDRFSAERPKGSFSTLEIQRTEQGDSAMYLCASSSDTGLGREQYFGPGTRLTVT.

Only a few counts were recorded for this clone. Written as DNA, the CDR3 is TGTGCCAGCAGCTTGGAGGTCGGGAGGGGCGAGCAGTACTTC. It translates to CASSLEVGRGEQYF. The chain is built from TRBV5-4 and TRBJ2-7; 8 nucleotides agree with TRBD2. The CDR3 has 14 amino acids. Germline loops: CDR1 SGHNT, CDR2 YYREEE (reference sequence). Trimming cost V 0 bases and J 6 bases; bases outside gene matches: 5.

This clone was detected a few times. V gene TRBV6-5 combines with J gene TRBJ2-7; the D gene is possibly TRBD1 (5 bases). The germline CDR1 and CDR2 sequences are MNHEY and SVGAGI. Trimming cost V 5 bases and J 1 base, with 12 bases left between them. This CDR3 has 14 amino acids. The CDR3 sequence: CASSGATPSYEQYF. The CDR3 nucleotides are TGTGCCAGCAGTGGGGCTACACCATCCTACGAGCAGTACTTC.

The chain links TRBV28 to TRBJ1-6, with a tentative D call TRBD1 (5 bases). The germline CDR1 and CDR2 sequences are MDHEN and SYDVKM. V was cut by 2 bases and J by 15 bases, with 11 bases left in between. The CDR3 runs 12 residues. CDR3 coding DNA: TGTGCCAGCAGTTTAGAATTTAGGGGCCTCCACTTT. It is translated as CASSLEFRGLHF.